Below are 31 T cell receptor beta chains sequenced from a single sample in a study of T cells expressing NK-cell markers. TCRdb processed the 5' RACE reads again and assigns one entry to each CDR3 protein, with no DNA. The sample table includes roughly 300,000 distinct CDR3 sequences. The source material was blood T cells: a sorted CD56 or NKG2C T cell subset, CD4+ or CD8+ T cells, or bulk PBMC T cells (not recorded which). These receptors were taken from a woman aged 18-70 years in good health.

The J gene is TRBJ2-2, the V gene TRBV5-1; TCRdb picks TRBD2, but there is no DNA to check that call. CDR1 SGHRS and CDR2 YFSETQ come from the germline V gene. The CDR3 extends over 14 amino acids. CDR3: CASRTSGNTGELFF.

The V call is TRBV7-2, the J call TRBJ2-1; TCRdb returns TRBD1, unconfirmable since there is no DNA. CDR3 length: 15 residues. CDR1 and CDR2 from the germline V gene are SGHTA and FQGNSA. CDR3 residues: CASSSGDRNYNEQFF.

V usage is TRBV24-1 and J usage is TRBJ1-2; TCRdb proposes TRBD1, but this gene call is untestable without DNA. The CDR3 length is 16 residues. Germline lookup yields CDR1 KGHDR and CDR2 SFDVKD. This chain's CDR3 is CATSDPQFTGEYGYTF.

CDR3 amino acids: CASSLGRYEQFF. The genes are TRBV5-1 and TRBJ2-1. Germline V CDR1 and CDR2: SGHRS, YFSETQ. The CDR3 contains 12 residues.

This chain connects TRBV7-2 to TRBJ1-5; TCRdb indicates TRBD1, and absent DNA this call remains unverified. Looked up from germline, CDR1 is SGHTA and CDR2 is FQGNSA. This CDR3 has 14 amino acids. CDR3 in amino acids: CASSLTSRERSQHF. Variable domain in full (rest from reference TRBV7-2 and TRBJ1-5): GAGVSQSPSNKVTEKGKDVELRCDPISGHTALYWYRQSLGQGLEFLIYFQGNSAPDKSGLPSDRFSAERTGGSVSTLTIQRTQQEDSAVYLCASSLTSRERSQHFGDGTRLSIL.

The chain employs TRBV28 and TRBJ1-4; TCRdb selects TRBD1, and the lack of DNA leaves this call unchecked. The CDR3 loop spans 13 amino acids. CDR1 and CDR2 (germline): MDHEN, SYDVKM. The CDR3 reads CASSFSQTEGLFF.

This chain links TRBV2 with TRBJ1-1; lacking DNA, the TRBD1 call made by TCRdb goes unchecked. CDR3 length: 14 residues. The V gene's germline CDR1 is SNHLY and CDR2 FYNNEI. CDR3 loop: CASSSRRGETEAFF. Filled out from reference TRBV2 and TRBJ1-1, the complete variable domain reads EPEVTQTPSHQVTQMGQEVILRCVPISNHLYFYWYRQILGQKVEFLVSFYNNEISEKSEIFDDQFSVERPDGSNFTLKIRSTKLEDSAMYFCASSSRRGETEAFFGQGTRLTVV.

The CDR3 protein is CASSLTPTNTGELFF. The gene calls are TRBV5-1 and TRBJ2-2. The CDR3 sequence is 15 residues long. Germline-derived CDR1 and CDR2 are SGHRS and YFSETQ.

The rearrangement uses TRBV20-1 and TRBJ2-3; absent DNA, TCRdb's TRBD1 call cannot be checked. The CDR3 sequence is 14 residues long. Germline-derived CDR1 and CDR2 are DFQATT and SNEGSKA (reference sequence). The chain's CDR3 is CSARWSQGPDTQYF.

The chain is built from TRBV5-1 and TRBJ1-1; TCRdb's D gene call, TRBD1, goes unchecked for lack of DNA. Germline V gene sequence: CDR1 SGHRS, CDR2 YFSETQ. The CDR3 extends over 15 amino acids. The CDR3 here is CASSFTGTGNTEAFF.

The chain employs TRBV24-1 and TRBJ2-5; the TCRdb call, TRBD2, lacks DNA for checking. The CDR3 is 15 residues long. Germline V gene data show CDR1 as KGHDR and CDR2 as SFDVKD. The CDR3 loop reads CATSVASGPGETQYF.

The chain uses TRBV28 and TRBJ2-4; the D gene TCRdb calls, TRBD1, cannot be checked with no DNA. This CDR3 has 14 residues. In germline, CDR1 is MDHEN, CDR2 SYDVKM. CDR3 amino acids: CASRPTGSKNIQYF.

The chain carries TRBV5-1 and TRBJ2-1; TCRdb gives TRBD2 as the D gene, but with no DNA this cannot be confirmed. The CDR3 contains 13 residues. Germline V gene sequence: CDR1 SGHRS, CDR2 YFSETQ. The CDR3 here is CASGGGTLHEQFF.

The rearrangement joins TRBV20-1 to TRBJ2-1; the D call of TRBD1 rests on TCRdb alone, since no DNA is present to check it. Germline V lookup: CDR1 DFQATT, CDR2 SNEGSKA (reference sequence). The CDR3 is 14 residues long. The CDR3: CSARDYAGAHEQFF.

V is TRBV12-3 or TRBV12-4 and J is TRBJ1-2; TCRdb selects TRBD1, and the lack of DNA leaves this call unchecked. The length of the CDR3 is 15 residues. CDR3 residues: CASRLASGQIYGYTF.

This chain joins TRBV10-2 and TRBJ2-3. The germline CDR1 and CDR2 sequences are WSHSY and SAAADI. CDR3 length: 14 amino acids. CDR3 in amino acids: CASMVTVSTDTQYF.

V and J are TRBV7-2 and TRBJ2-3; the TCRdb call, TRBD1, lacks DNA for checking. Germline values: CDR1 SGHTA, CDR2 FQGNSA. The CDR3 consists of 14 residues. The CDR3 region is CASSRGTDTDTQYF.

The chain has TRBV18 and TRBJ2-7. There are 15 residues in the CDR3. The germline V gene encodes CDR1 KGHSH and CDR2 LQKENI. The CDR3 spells CASSPPAGNSYEQYF. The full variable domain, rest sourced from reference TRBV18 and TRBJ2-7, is NAGVMQNPRHLVRRRGQEARLRCSPMKGHSHVYWYRQLPEEGLKFMVYLQKENIIDESGMPKERFSAEFPKEGPSILRIQQVVRGDSAAYFCASSPPAGNSYEQYFGPGTRLTVT.

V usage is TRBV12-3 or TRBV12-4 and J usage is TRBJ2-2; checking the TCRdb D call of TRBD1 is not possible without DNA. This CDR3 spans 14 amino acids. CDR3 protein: CASRATSNTGELFF.

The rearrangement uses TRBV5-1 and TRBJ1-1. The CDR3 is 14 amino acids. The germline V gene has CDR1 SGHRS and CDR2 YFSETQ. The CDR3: CASSLVGWGTEAFF.

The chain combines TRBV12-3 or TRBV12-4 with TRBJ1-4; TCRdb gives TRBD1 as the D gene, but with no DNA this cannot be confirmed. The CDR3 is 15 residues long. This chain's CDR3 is CASSPRDTGGEKLFF.

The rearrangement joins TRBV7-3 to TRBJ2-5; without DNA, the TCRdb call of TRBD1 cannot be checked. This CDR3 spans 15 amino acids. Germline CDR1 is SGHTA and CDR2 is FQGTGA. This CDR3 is CASSLGAGPQETQYF.

The chain's CDR3 is CASSFTGGSSYEQYF. The chain recombines TRBV5-1 with TRBJ2-7; absent DNA, TCRdb's TRBD1 call cannot be checked. The germline CDR1 and CDR2 sequences are SGHRS and YFSETQ. This CDR3 has 15 residues.

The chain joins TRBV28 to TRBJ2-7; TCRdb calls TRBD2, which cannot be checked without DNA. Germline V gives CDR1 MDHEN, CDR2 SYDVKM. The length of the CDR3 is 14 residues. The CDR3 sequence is CASISAGPAYEQYF.

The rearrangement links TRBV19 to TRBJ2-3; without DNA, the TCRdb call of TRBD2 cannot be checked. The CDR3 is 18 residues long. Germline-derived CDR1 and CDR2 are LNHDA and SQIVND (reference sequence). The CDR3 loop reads CASSKRGVLARSPDTQYF.

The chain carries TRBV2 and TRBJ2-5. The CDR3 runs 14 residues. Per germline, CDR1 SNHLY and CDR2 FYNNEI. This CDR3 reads CASSPTGLQETQYF.

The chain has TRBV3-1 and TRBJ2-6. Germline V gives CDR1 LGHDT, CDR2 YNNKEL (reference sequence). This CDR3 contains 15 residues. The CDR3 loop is CASSQDPQRANVLTF.

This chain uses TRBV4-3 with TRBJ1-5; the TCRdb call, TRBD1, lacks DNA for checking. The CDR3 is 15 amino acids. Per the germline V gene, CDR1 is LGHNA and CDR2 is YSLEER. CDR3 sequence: CASSQDGQGDQPQHF.

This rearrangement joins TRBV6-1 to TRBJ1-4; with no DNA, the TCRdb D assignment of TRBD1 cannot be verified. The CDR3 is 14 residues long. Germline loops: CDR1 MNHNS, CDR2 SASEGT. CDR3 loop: CASSPQGTNEKLFF.

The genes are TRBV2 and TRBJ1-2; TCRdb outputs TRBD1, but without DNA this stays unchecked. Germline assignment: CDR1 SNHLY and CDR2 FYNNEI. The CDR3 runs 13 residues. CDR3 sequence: CASRIGTGSGYTF.

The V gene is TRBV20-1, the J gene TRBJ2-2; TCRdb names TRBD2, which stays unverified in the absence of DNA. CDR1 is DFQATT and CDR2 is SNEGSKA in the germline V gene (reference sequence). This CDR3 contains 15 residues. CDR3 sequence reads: CSASKAGVDTGELFF.